This TCR beta chain was identified during a study of glioma-infiltrating T cells after dendritic cell vaccination. This CDR3 has 15 residues. Trimming cost V 6 bases and J 7 bases, with 19 bases left between them. Germline V lookup: CDR1 KGHSH, CDR2 LQKENI. The immunoSEQ assay amplified TCRB CDR3 from up to roughly 2 ug DNA. Data came from immunoSEQ multiplex PCR; TCRdb stores just in-frame clones and leaves some out. The profile covers tens of thousands of clones, with around 86% appearing a single time and approximately 2% taken by the ten largest. Time point noted: after dendritic cell vaccination, including at tumor progression/relapse. Fresh-frozen tumor tissue and more than two years of survival data were available for all.

The chain is built from TRBV18 and TRBJ2-1; possible D gene TRBD2, 6 bases. This sample comprised blood, obtained after dendritic cell vaccination. The TCR sequence derives from a human donor with glioblastoma. CDR3 in DNA: TGTGCCAGCTCGATGCCCACGGGAGCGACAAATGAGCAGTTCTTC. Protein product: CASSMPTGATNEQFF.